This section outlines one T cell receptor beta chain sequence together with its context. The sample originates from a study of blood T cell repertoires in COVID-19. In the study overall: The United States, Italy and Spain provided the acute and convalescent COVID-19 samples. Nucleic acid was either cDNA or gDNA, and it came from T cells, B-cell-depleted T cells, or PBMCs.

In the original processing: Estimated nucleated cell counts came from reference gene primer amplification. Assay: immunoSEQ multiplex PCR; the TCRdb copy retains only in-frame clones and omits some. The DNA gave D and trimming, while V, J and clone size come from that table. The table shows about 120,000 clones, with 70% to 85% occurring only once. The specimen was peripheral blood. The TCR sequence derives from a man in his fifties or sixties with acute or convalescent COVID-19.

The CDR3 sequence is CSAQQAGSYEQYF. The CDR3 coding sequence is TGCAGCGCCCAGCAGGCCGGCTCCTACGAGCAGTACTTC. The gene calls are TRBV29-1 and TRBJ2-7; D is unresolved. V lost 7 bases and J 0 bases, leaving 13 bases between the germline ends. The CDR3 is 13 residues long. CDR1 and CDR2 from the germline V gene are SQVTM and ANQGSEA.